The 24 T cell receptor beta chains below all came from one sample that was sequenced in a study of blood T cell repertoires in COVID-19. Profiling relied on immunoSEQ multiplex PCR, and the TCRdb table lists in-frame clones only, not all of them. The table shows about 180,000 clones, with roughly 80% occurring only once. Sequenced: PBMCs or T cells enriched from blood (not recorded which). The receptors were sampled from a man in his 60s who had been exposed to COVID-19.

The CDR3 DNA is TGTGCCAGCAGTGGTACTAGCGGGAGATACGAGCAGTACTTC. Residues: CASSGTSGRYEQYF. The J gene is TRBJ2-7, the V gene TRBV25-1; 11 positions match TRBD2. V trimming: 4 bases; J trimming: 4 bases; junction bases outside the gene matches: 3. Germline V gene data show CDR1 as MGHDK and CDR2 as SYGVNS. There are 14 residues in the CDR3.

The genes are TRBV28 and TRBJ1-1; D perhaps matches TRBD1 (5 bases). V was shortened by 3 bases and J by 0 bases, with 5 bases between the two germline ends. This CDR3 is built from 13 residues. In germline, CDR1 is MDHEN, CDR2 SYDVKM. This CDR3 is CASSFRVNTEAFF. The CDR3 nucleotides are TGTGCCAGCAGTTTCAGGGTGAACACTGAAGCTTTCTTT.

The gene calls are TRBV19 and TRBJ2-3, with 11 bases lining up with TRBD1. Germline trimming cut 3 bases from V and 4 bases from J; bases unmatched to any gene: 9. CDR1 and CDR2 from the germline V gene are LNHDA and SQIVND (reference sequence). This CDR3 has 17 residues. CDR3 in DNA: TGTGCCAGTAGTATCTCTGGGACAGGGGGGGTGGCAGATACGCAGTATTTT. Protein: CASSISGTGGVADTQYF.

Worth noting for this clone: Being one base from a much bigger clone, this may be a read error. CDR3 sequence reads: CASSGDRDNSPLHF. The CDR3 DNA follows: TGTGCCAGCAGTGGGGACAGGGATAATTCACCCCTCCACTTT. The J gene is TRBJ1-6, the V gene TRBV6-4; 9 bases line up with TRBD1. The CDR3 totals 14 residues. J was trimmed by 5 bases and V by 4 bases; bases with no gene match: 0. CDR1 is MRHNA and CDR2 is SNTAGT in the germline V gene.

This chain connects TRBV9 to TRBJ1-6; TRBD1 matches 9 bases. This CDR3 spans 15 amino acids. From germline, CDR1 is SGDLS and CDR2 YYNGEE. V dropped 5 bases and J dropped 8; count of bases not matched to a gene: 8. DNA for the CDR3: TGTGCCAGCAGTCCGGGACAGGGCAATCATTCACCCCTCCACTTT. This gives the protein CASSPGQGNHSPLHF.

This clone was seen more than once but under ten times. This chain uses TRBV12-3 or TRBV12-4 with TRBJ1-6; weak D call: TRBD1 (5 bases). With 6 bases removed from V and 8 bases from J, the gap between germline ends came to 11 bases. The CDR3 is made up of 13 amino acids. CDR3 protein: CASSSSRDSPLHF. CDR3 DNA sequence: TGTGCCAGCAGCTCAAGCAGGGATTCACCCCTCCACTTT.

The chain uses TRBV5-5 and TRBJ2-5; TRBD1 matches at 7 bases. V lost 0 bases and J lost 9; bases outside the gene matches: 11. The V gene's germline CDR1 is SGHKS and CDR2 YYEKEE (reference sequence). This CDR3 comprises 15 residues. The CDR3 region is CASSLGPQGMGAQYF. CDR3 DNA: TGTGCCAGCAGCTTGGGCCCACAGGGGATGGGGGCCCAGTACTTC. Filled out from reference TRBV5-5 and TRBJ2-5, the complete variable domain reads DAGVTQSPTHLIKTRGQQVTLRCSPISGHKSVSWYQQVLGQGPQFIFQYYEKEERGRGNFPDRFSARQFPNYSSELNVNALLLGDSALYLCASSLGPQGMGAQYFGPGTRLLVL.

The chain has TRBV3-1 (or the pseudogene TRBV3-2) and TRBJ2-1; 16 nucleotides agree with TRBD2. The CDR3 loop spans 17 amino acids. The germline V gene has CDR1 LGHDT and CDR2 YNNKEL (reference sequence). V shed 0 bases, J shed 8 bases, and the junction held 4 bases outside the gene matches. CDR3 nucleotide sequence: TGTGCCAGCAGCCAAGATCAAGGGACTAGCGGGAGGGATGAGCAGTTCTTC. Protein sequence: CASSQDQGTSGRDEQFF.

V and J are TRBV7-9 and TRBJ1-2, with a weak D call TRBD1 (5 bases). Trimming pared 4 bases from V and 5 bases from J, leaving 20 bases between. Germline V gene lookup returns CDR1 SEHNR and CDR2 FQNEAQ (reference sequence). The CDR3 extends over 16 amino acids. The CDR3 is CASSSTAPRAGYGYTF. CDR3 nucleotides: TGTGCCAGCAGCTCAACGGCCCCCAGGGCGGGGTATGGCTACACCTTC.

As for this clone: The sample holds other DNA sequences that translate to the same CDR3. CDR3 nucleotide sequence: TGTGCCAGCAGCTCCGGGGGCTACGAGCAGTACTTC. It yields the protein CASSSGGYEQYF. J is TRBJ2-7 and V is TRBV12-3 or TRBV12-4; a possible D gene is TRBD2 (6 bases). This CDR3 region has 12 residues. V was shortened by 6 bases and J by 3 bases, with 9 bases between the two germline ends.

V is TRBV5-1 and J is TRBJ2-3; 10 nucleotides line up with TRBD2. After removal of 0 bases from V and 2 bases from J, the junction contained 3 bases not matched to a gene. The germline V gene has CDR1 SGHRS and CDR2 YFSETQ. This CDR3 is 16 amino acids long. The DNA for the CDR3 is TGCGCCAGCAGCTTGGGGACTAGCGGATACACAGATACGCAGTATTTT. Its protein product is CASSLGTSGYTDTQYF.

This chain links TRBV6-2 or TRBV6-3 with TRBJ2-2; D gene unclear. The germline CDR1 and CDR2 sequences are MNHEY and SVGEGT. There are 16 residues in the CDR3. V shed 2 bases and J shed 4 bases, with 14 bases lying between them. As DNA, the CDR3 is TGTGCCAGCAGTTACGAGTGGCGTCCGGGCACCGGGGAGCTGTTTTTT. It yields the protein CASSYEWRPGTGELFF.

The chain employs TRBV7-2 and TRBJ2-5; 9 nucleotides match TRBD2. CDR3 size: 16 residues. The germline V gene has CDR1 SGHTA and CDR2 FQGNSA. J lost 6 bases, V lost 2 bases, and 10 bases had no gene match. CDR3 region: CASSLLPSGIVKTQYF. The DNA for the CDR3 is TGTGCCAGCAGCTTATTACCTAGCGGGATTGTAAAGACCCAGTACTTC.

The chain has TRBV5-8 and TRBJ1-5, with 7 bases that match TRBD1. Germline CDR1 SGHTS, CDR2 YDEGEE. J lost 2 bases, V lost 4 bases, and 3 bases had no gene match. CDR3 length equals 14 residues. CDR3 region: CASSPTGGNQPQHF. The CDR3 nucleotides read TGTGCCAGCAGCCCCACAGGGGGCAATCAGCCCCAGCATTTT.

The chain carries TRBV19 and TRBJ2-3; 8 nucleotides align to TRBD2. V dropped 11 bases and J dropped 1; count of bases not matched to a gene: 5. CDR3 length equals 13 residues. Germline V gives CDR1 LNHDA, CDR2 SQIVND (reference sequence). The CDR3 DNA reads TGTGCCGGAGCGCGGGAGGGCACAGATACGCAGTATTTT. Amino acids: CAGAREGTDTQYF.

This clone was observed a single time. For the CDR3, the DNA is TGCAGCGCCGCCGGGGGCTCTGGGGCCAACGTCCTGACTTTC. It yields the protein CSAAGGSGANVLTF. The chain couples TRBV29-1 to TRBJ2-6; TRBD2 might be the D (6 bases). The CDR3 contains 14 residues. Germline CDR1 SQVTM, CDR2 ANQGSEA. V shed 7 bases and J shed 0 bases, with 10 bases lying between them.

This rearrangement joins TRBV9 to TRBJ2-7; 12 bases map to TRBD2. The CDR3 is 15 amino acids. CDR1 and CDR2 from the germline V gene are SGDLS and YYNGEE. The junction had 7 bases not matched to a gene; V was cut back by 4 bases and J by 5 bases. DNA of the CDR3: TGTGCCAGCAGCCGACTGACTAGCGGGGGCGACGAGCAGTACTTC. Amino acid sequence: CASSRLTSGGDEQYF. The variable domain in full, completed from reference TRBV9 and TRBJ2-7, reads DSGVTQTPKHLITATGQRVTLRCSPRSGDLSVYWYQQSLDQGLQFLIQYYNGEERAKGNILERFSAQQFPDLHSELNLSSLELGDSALYFCASSRLTSGGDEQYFGPGTRLTVT.

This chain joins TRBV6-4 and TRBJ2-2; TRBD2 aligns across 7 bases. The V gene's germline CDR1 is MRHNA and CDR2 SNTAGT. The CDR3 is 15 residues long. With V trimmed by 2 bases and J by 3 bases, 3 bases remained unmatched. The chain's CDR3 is CASSDRAGDTGELFF. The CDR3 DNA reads TGTGCCAGCAGTGACAGGGCGGGAGACACCGGGGAGCTGTTTTTT.

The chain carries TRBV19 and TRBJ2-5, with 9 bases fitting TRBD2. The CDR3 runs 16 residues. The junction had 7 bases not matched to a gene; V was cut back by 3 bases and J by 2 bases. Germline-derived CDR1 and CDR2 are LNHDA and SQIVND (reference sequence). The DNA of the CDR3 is TGTGCCAGTAGTATTGGGGCGGGAGGGGTTCAAGAGACCCAGTACTTC. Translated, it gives CASSIGAGGVQETQYF.

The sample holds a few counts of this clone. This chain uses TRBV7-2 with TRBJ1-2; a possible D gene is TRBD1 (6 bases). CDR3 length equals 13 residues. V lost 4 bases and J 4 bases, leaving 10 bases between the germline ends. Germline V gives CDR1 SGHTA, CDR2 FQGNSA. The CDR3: CASSSQGTYGYTF. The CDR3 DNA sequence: TGTGCCAGCAGCTCACAGGGTACCTATGGCTACACCTTC.

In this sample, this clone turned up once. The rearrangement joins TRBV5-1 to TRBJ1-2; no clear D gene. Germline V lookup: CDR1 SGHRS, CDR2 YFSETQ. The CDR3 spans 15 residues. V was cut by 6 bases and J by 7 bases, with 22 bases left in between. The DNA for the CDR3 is TGCGCCAGCACCTCCTCCTCGGGAAACATCGGTGGCTACACCTTC. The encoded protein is CASTSSSGNIGGYTF.

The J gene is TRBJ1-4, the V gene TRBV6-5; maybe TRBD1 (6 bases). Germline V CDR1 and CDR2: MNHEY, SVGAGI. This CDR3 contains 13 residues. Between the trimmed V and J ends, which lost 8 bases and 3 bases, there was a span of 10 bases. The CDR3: CASGGGSNEKLFF. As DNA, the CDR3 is TGTGCCAGCGGGGGCGGATCTAATGAAAAACTGTTTTTT.

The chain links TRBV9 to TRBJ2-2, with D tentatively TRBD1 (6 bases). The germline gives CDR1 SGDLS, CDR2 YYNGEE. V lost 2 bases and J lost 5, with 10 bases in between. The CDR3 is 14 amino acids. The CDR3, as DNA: TGTGCCAGCAGCGTCAGGGGAAGGACCGGGGAGCTGTTTTTT. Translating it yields CASSVRGRTGELFF.

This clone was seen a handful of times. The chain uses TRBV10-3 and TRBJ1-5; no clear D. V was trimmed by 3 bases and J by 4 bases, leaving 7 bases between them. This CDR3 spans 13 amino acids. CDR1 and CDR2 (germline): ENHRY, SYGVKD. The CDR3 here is CAISDGENQPQHF. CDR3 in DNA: TGTGCCATCAGTGATGGGGAGAATCAGCCCCAGCATTTT.